This T cell receptor beta chain was retrieved from a study of cytotoxic CD8 clonotypes in ibrutinib-treated CLL. As for the study in general: Responses: roughly 25 partial, 2 complete; after median roughly 68 months, roughly 14 stayed remitted, approximately twelve progressed. Averaging across samples gave roughly 280,000 productive templates and about 94,000 productive rearrangements.

TCRdb keeps only in-frame clones here, not all; method: immunoSEQ multiplex PCR. This sample yields some 140,000 clones, of which roughly 90% are seen a single time; 10% to 11% belongs to the top ten. V lost 2 bases to trimming and J lost 6 bases; unmatched junction nucleotides: 12. CDR3 length: 16 amino acids. Germline V gene sequence: CDR1 MNHNY, CDR2 SVGAGI (reference sequence). On this clone itself: Its antigen remains unknown.

Overall study results and limits: Elevated clonality accompanied ibrutinib response, with a return toward baseline values at progression.

The chain joins TRBV6-6 to TRBJ2-7; 8 bases line up with TRBD2. Sample: PBMCs, taken after 12 months of ibrutinib treatment. The TCR sequence derives from a human donor with chronic lymphocytic leukemia. Written as DNA, the CDR3 is TGTGCCAGCAGTTACCCGAAAGCGGGAGCGGAGTTCGAGCAGTACTTC. As protein: CASSYPKAGAEFEQYF.